Given below is one TCR beta chain in context. What it recognizes is unknown. The ends lost 4 bases at V and 4 bases at J; junction bases unmatched: 8. CDR1 is SGHRS and CDR2 is YFSETQ in the germline V gene. The CDR3 has 15 amino acids. The sample is drawn from a study of cytomegalovirus exposure and HLA in healthy donors. The study, taken as a whole, reports: Highest at DRB1 and lowest at HLA-C, TCR association rates differed among HLA loci in a later analysis. An analysis that came later showed most CMV-associated TCR beta chains appearing HLA-restricted.

PCR amplification relied on 60 Vbeta primers (plus 13 Jbeta primers). The data were produced by immunoSEQ multiplex PCR, yet TCRdb's version contains in-frame clones alone and is incomplete. The sample lists about 62,000 clones; around 87% were seen once. Donors were nominally healthy when sampled, though unrecorded immune exposures were likely. The genes are TRBV5-1 and TRBJ1-1, with 9 nucleotides matching TRBD1. The sequence derives from a man aged 18 to 35 in good health and CMV-seronegative. The sequenced material came from PBMCs. The CDR3 bases are TGCGCCAGCAGCCTTAGCCCGACAGGGGGCACTGAAGCTTTCTTT. Translating it yields CASSLSPTGGTEAFF.